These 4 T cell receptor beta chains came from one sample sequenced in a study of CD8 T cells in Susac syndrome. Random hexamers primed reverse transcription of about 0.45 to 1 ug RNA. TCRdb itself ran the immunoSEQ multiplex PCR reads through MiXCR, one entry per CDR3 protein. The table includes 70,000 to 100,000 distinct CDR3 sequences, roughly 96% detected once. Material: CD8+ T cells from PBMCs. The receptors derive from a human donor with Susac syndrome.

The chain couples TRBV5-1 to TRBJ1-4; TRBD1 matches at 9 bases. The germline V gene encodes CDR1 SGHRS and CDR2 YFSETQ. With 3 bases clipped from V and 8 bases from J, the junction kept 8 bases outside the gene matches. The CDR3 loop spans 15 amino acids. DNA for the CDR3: TGCGCCAGCAGCTCAATACAGGGGGCAAAAGAAAAACTGTTTTTT. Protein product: CASSSIQGAKEKLFF.

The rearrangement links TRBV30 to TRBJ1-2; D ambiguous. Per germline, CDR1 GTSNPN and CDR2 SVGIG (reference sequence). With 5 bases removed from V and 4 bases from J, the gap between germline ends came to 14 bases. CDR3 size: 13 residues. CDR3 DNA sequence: TGTGCCTGGCCAGGACCGACTCGCTATGGCTACACCTTC. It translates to CAWPGPTRYGYTF.

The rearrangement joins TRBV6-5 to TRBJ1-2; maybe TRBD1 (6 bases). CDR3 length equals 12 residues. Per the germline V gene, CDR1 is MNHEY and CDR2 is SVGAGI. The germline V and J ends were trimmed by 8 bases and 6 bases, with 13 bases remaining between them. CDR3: CASFLAGDGYTF. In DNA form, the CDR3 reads TGTGCCAGCTTCTTGGCAGGGGATGGCTACACCTTC.

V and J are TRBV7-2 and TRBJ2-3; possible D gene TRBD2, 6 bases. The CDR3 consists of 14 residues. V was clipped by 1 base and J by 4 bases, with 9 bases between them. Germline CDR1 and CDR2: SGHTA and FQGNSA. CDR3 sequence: CASSLGSSADTQYF. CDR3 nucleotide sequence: TGTGCCAGCAGCTTAGGTTCTAGCGCAGATACGCAGTATTTT.